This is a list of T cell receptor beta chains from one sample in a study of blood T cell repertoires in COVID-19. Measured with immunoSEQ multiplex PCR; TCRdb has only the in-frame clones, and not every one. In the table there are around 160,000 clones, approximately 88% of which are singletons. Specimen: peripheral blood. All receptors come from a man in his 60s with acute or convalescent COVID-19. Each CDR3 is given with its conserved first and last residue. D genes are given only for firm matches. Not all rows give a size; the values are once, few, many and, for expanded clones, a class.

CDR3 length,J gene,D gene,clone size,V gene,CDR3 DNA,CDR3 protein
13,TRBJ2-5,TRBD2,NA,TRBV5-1,TGCGCCAGCAGCTTGGGCGGGGGAGAGACCCAGTACTTC,CASSLGGGETQYF
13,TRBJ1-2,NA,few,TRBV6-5,TGTGCCAGCAGTTACCGGGAGGAGTGGGGCTACACCTTC,CASSYREEWGYTF
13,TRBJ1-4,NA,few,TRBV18,TGTGCCAGCTCACCCGGAACAGATGAAAAACTGTTTTTT,CASSPGTDEKLFF
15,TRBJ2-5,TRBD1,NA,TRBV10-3,TGTGCCATCAGTGAGGCTGCCAGGGGGAAAGAGACCCAGTACTTC,CAISEAARGKETQYF
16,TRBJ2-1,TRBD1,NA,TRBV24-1,TGTGCCACCAGTGATTTCGGGGACAGGGGTTTCCATGAGCAGTTCTTC,CATSDFGDRGFHEQFF
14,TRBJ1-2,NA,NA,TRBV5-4,TGTGCCAGCAGCTTGGGAGCCGGGAACTATGGCTACACCTTC,CASSLGAGNYGYTF
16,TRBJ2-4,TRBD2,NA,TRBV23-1,TGCGCCAGCAGTCTTCGGGGGGGCCAGGGCAAAAACATTCAGTACTTC,CASSLRGGQGKNIQYF
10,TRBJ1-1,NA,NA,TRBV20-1,TGCAGTGCTAGTATCGCTGAAGCTTTCTTT,CSASIAEAFF
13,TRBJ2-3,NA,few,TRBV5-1,TGCGCCAGCAGCTTGGGGGAGCAAGATACGCAGTATTTT,CASSLGEQDTQYF
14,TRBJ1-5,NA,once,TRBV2,TGTGCCAGCAACCCCTCCTATAGCAATCAGCCCCAGCATTTT,CASNPSYSNQPQHF
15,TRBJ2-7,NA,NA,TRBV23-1,TGCGCCAGCAGTCAAAGTCCTGGGAGCTCCTACGAGCAGTACTTC,CASSQSPGSSYEQYF
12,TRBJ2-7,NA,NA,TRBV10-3,TGTGCTACAGGGAGTGAATCCTACGAGCAGTACTTC,CATGSESYEQYF
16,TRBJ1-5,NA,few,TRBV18,TGTGCCAGCTCACCACCGGGGGGAAGGAGCAATCAGCCCCAGCATTTT,CASSPPGGRSNQPQHF
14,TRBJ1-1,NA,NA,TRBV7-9,TGTGCCAGCACACGCGAAAGGGGGAACACTGAAGCTTTCTTT,CASTRERGNTEAFF
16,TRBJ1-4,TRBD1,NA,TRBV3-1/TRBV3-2,TGTGCCAGCAGCCACCCGGGGGGACAGGGGTCTGGAAAACTGTTTTTT,CASSHPGGQGSGKLFF
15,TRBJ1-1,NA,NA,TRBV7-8,TGTGCCAGCAGCTATCGGACAGAAATGAACACTGAAGCTTTCTTT,CASSYRTEMNTEAFF
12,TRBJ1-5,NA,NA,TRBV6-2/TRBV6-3,TGTGCCAGCAGCCACAGGAACCAGCCCCAGCATTTT,CASSHRNQPQHF
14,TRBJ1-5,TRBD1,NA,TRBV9,TGTGCCAGCAGCCTGGGACAGGGTGATCAGCCCCAGCATTTT,CASSLGQGDQPQHF
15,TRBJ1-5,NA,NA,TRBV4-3,TGCGCCAGCAGCCTGACCGACAGGTCAGGGCAGCCCCAGCATTTT,CASSLTDRSGQPQHF
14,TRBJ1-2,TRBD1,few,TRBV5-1,TGCGCCAGCAGACCCGGACAGGGCGGCTATGGCTACACCTTC,CASRPGQGGYGYTF
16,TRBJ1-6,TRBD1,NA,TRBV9,TGTGCCAGCAGCTCAAGCTCAGGGGGACGGGTTTCACCCCTCCACTTT,CASSSSSGGRVSPLHF
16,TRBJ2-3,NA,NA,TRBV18,TGTGCCAGCTCACCAGAGGGTGCAGCTAGCACAGATACGCAGTATTTT,CASSPEGAASTDTQYF
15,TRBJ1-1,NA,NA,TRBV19,TGTGCCAGTAGTATAGTCAGAGAAAGGGGAAAGGGAGCTTTCTTT,CASSIVRERGKGAFF
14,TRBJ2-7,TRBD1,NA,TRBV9,TGTGCCAGCAGCGTGGGACAGGGGAAAAACGAGCAGTACTTC,CASSVGQGKNEQYF